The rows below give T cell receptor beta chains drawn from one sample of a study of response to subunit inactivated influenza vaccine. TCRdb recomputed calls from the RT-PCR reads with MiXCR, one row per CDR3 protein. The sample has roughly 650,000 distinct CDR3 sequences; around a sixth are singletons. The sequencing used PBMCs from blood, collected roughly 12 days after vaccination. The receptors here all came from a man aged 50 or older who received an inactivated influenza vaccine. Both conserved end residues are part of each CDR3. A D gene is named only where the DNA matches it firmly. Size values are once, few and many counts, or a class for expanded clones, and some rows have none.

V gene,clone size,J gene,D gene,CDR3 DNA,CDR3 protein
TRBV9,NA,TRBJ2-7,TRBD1,TGTGCCAGCAGCGCCGGAGACAGGGGGTCCTACGAGCAGTACTTC,CASSAGDRGSYEQYF
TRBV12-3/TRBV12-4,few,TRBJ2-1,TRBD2,TGTGCCAGCAGCTTAGGGACTAGCGGGAGCCACAATGAGCAGTTCTTC,CASSLGTSGSHNEQFF
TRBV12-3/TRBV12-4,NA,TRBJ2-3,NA,TGTGCCAGCAAAACCTCGGGGGCAGATACGCAGTATTTT,CASKTSGADTQYF
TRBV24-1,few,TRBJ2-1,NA,TGTGCCACCAGTGGCCTGACAGTCAATGAGCAGTTCTTC,CATSGLTVNEQFF
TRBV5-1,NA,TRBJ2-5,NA,TGCGCCAGCAGCTTGGGGGGCACCCAAGCACAAGAGACCCAGTACTTC,CASSLGGTQAQETQYF
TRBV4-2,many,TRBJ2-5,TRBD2,TGTGCCAGCAGTCTTAGACTAGCGGGGGAAGAGACCCAGTACTTC,CASSLRLAGEETQYF
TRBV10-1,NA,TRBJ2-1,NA,TGCGCCAGCAGTGAGTCTCTAATCGTGGGGGCAAATGAGCAGTTCTTC,CASSESLIVGANEQFF
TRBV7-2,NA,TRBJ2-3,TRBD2,TGTGCCAGCAGCCGAAAAGCGGGGGGTTTAGATACGCAGTATTTT,CASSRKAGGLDTQYF
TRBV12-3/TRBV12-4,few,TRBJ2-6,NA,TGTGCCAGTGCAGCTGGGGCCAACGTCCTGACTTTC,CASAAGANVLTF
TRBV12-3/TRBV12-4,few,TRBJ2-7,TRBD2,TGTGCCAGCAAGGGGGGCGGGAGGGCCGTTGGAGAGCACTTC,CASKGGGRAVGEHF
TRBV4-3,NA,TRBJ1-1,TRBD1,TGCGCCAGCAGCCAAGATCCGGGACAGTCAAACACTGAAGCTTTCTTT,CASSQDPGQSNTEAFF